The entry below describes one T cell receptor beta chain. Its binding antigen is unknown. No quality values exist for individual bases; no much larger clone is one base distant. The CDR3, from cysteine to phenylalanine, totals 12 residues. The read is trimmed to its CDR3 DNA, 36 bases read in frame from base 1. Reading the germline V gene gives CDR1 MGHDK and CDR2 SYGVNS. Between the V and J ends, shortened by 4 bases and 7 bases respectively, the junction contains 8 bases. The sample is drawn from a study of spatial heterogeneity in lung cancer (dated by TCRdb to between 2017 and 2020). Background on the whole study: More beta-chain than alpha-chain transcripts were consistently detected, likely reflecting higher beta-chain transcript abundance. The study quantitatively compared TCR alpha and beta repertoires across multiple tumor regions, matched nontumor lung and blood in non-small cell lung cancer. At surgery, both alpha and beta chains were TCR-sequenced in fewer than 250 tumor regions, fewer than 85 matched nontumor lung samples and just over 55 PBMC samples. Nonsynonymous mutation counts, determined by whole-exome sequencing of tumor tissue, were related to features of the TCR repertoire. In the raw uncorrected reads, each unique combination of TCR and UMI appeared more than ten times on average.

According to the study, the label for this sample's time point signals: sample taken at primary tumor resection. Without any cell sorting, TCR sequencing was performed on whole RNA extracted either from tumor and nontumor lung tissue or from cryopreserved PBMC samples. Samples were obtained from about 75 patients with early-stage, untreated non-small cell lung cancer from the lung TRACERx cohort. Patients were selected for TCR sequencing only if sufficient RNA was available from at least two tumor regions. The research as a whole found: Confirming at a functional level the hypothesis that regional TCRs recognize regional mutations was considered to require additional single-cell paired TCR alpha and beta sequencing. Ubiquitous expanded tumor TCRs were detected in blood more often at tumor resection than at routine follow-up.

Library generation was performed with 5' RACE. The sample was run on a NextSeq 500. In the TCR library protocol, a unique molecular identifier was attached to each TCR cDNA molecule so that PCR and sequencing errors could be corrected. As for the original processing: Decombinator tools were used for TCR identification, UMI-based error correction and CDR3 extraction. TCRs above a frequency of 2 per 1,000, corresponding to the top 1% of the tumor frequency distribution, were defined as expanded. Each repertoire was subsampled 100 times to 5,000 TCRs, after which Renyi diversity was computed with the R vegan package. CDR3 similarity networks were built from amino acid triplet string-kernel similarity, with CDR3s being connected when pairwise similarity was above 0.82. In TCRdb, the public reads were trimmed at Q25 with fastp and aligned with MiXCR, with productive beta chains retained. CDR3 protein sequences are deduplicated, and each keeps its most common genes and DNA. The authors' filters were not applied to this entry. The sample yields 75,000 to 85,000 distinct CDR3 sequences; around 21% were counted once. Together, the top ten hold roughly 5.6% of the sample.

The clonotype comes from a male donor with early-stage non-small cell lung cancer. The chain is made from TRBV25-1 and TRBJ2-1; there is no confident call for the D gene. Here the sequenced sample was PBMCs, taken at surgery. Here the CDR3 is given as CASSGIFNEQFF. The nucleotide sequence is TGTGCCAGCAGTGGGATCTTTAATGAGCAGTTCTTC.